This TCR beta chain was identified in a study of cytomegalovirus exposure and HLA in healthy donors. About the study: Later analysis reported that the roughly 130 validation repertoires shared the platform of the 650 to 700 first-cohort repertoires.

Trimming shortened V by 3 bases and J by 4 bases, and 9 bases separated the two germline ends. The length of the CDR3 is 14 residues. Germline V CDR1 and CDR2: LNHDA, SQIVND (reference sequence). Study conclusions and caveats: TCR beta chains numbering under 200 were designated cytomegalovirus-associated. Reports described diagnosis of cytomegalovirus status by the classifier as highly specific and sensitive.

It was the approximately 120-subject validation cohort, separate from the roughly 700-subject first cohort, to which the donors belonged. Comments on this clone: Its antigen is still unknown.

Using immunoSEQ multiplex PCR, the repertoire was profiled, and TCRdb retains in-frame clones only, with some absent. The sample has fewer than 200,000 clones; around nine tenths are singletons. The rearrangement links TRBV19 to TRBJ2-2; unclear D gene. Sequencing was performed on PBMCs. This TCR derives from a man aged 25-40 years in good health and CMV-seropositive. CDR3 DNA sequence: TGTGCCAGTAGTATGACACTACTCACCGGGGAGCTGTTTTTT. Its protein is CASSMTLLTGELFF.